This T cell receptor (beta chain) came from a study of beta chain features in type 1 diabetes. Trimming shortened V by 6 bases and J by 5 bases, and 11 bases separated the two germline ends. This CDR3 is built from 12 residues. From germline, CDR1 is KGHSH and CDR2 LQKENI. Study-wide findings and caveats: In all four CD4+ subsets, TCRB CDR3 length was significantly, moderately reduced in type 1 diabetes.

Investigators reverse transcribed all isolated RNA, so they sequenced expressed TCRB transcripts. Only in-frame clones appear in the TCRdb table, and some are missing; sequencing was by immunoSEQ multiplex PCR. The sample comprises some 700,000 clones, about an eighth of which are singletons, and approximately 0.022% rests with the top ten. This clone has a handful of counts. The antigen remains unidentified. Sequenced: naive CD4+ T cells from blood. The sequence came from a man between 18 and 35 years old with type 1 diabetes. The rearrangement joins TRBV18 to TRBJ2-7; perhaps TRBD1 as D (6 bases). The CDR3 coding sequence is TGTGCCAGCTCCCCTCAGGGGAACGAGCAGTACTTC. It yields the protein CASSPQGNEQYF. Full variable domain (rest looked up from reference TRBV18 and TRBJ2-7): NAGVMQNPRHLVRRRGQEARLRCSPMKGHSHVYWYRQLPEEGLKFMVYLQKENIIDESGMPKERFSAEFPKEGPSILRIQQVVRGDSAAYFCASSPQGNEQYFGPGTRLTVT.